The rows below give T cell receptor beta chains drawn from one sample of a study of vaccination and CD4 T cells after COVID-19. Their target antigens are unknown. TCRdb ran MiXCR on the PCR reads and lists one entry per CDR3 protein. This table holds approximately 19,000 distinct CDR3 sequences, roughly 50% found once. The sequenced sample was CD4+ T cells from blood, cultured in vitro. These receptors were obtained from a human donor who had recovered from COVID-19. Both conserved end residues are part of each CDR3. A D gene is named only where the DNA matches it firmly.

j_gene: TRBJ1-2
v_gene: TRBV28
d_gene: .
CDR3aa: CASSLTGHRGGYTF
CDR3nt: TGTGCCAGCAGTCTAACAGGGCATCGGGGCGGCTACACCTTC

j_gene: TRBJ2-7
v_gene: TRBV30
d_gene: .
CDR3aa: CAWSRGHEQYF
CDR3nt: TGTGCCTGGAGCAGGGGACACGAGCAGTACTTC

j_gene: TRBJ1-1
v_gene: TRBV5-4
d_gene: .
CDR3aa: CASSPTAGVAFF
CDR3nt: TGTGCCAGCAGCCCGACCGCCGGGGTAGCTTTCTTT